These 11 T cell receptor beta chains were sequenced from one sample in a study of human T cells and chemical hapten exposure. Each CDR3 protein gets one entry after TCRdb re-called the RACE reads with MiXCR. The sample includes more than 100,000 distinct CDR3 sequences, about 13% of them seen just once. The time point here: pre-sensitization, week 0. Indicated treatment: therapeutic diphenylcyclopropenone sensitization with weekly scalp DPC. The sequences come from whole blood, collected in connection with sensitization to the hapten diphenylcyclopropenone (DPC). These TCRs come from a woman between 18 and 29 years old with alopecia areata. Some clones in this sample may be carry-over from other donors' samples.

The chain joins TRBV7-3 to TRBJ1-5, with D unresolved. This CDR3 comprises 12 residues. Trimming removed 1 base from V and 7 bases from J, with 5 bases in between. Germline CDR1 reads SGHTA; CDR2 reads FQGTGA. CDR3 coding DNA: TGTGCCAGCAGCTTAATTGGGCAGCCCCAGCATTTT. Amino acid sequence: CASSLIGQPQHF.

This clonotype came up many times. The chain couples TRBV4-2 to TRBJ1-1, with 8 bases fitting TRBD1. This CDR3 has 18 amino acids. V gave up 3 bases and J gave up 0 bases; unmatched junction bases: 12. CDR1 is LGHNA and CDR2 is YNFKEQ in the germline V gene. CDR3 amino acids: CASSQGAGGAWVNTEAFF. The CDR3, as DNA: TGTGCCAGCAGCCAGGGGGCAGGGGGCGCTTGGGTGAACACTGAAGCTTTCTTT.

This clonotype has more than one count but fewer than ten. In DNA, the CDR3 is TGTGCCAGCAGCCTAGATCGACCCTCCTACGAGCAGTACTTC. Translation gives CASSLDRPSYEQYF. J is TRBJ2-7 and V is TRBV6-5; D gene ambiguous. The CDR3 has 14 amino acids. Germline CDR1 MNHEY, CDR2 SVGAGI. The V gene lost 6 bases and the J gene lost 0 bases, with 12 bases spanning the gap.

A few counts support this clonotype. The chain recombines TRBV10-3 with TRBJ2-3; 7 nucleotides align to TRBD1. V was clipped by 7 bases and J by 0 bases; unmatched bases: 4. The CDR3 covers 14 residues. Per the germline V gene, CDR1 is ENHRY and CDR2 is SYGVKD. The CDR3: CAIKGAFSTDTQYF. CDR3 DNA: TGTGCCATCAAGGGGGCCTTTAGCACAGATACGCAGTATTTT.

This clonotype was counted at least ten times. This sequence joins TRBV11-2 and TRBJ2-1, with D possibly being TRBD2 (5 bases). CDR1 is SGHAT, CDR2 FQNNGV, per germline. V was clipped by 3 bases and J by 8 bases, with 17 bases between them. The CDR3 has 15 amino acids. The CDR3 loop is CASSLRAMTAYEQFF. DNA of the CDR3: TGTGCCAGCAGCTTGCGGGCCATGACCGCCTATGAGCAGTTCTTC.

The sample holds many counts of this clonotype. The chain links TRBV6-2 or TRBV6-3 to TRBJ1-6, with a tentative D call TRBD1 (5 bases). Trimming left V 6 bases short and J 10 bases short, with 13 bases between. Looked up from germline, CDR1 is MNHEY and CDR2 is SVGEGT. This CDR3 region has 13 residues. This CDR3 reads CASSPPGESPLHF. The CDR3 DNA follows: TGTGCCAGCAGCCCACCGGGGGAGTCACCCCTCCACTTT.

This clonotype was counted a few times. The V gene is TRBV28, the J gene TRBJ2-1; the match to TRBD2 covers 8 bases. The CDR3 length is 15 residues. Germline values: CDR1 MDHEN, CDR2 SYDVKM. Unmatched junction bases numbered 10, after V lost 4 bases and J lost 8 bases. The CDR3 nucleotides are TGTGCCAGCAGTTCCGGGGGGGCCCACCACGATGAGCAGTTCTTC. Residues: CASSSGGAHHDEQFF.

Only a few counts were recorded for this clonotype. This chain uses TRBV7-8 with TRBJ1-5, with 12 bases aligning to TRBD1. Germline lookup yields CDR1 SGHVS and CDR2 FQNEAQ. The CDR3 length is 15 residues. Losses at the gene ends were 5 bases for V and 6 bases for J; bases not matched to a gene: 5. The CDR3 spells CASSPRDRGPQPQHF. For the CDR3, the DNA is TGTGCCAGCAGCCCGCGGGACAGGGGGCCTCAGCCCCAGCATTTT. The whole variable domain, filled in from reference TRBV7-8 and TRBJ1-5, reads GAGVSQSPRYKVAKRGQDVALRCDPISGHVSLFWYQQALGQGPEFLTYFQNEAQLDKSGLPSDRFFAERPEGSVSTLKIQRTQQEDSAVYLCASSPRDRGPQPQHFGDGTRLSIL.

This clonotype has ten or more counts. The chain links TRBV5-5 to TRBJ1-3, with D hard to call. Germline V lookup: CDR1 SGHKS, CDR2 YYEKEE (reference sequence). V gave up 4 bases and J gave up 4 bases, with 9 bases separating them. The CDR3 contains 13 residues. CDR3 region: CASSRVDGNTIYF. CDR3 DNA: TGTGCCAGCAGCCGCGTGGACGGAAACACCATATATTTT.

Comments on this clonotype: Given a much more abundant clone one base away, this may be a read error. This rearrangement joins TRBV10-2 to TRBJ1-2; D is ambiguous. V gave up 4 bases and J gave up 8 bases, with 14 bases separating them. This CDR3 has 13 residues. The germline gives CDR1 WSHSY, CDR2 SAAADI. In nucleotides, the CDR3 is TGCGCCAGCAGTGCGTGGTACGGCCAAGGCTACACCTTC. It specifies CASSAWYGQGYTF.

This sequence joins TRBV7-2 and TRBJ1-2, with D maybe TRBD1 (6 bases). The CDR3 has 12 amino acids. V was trimmed by 1 base and J by 7 bases, leaving 7 bases between them. Germline V gene lookup returns CDR1 SGHTA and CDR2 FQGNSA. The CDR3 loop is CASSLDRVGYTF. The CDR3, as DNA: TGTGCCAGCAGCTTAGACAGGGTTGGCTACACCTTC.